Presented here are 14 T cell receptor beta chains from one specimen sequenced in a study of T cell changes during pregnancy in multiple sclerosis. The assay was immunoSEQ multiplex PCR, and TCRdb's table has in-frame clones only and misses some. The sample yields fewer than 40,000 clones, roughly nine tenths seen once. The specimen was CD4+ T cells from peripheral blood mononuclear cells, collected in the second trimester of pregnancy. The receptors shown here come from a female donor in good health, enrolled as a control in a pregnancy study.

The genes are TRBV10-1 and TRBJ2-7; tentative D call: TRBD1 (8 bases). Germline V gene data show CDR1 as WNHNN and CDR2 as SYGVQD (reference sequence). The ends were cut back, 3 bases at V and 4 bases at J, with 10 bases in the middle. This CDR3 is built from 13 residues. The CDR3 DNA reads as TGCGCCAGCAGTGAACAGGGGGGGTACGAGCAGTACTTC. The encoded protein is CASSEQGGYEQYF.

The CDR3 protein is CASSSAGWGKLFF. The CDR3, as DNA: TGTGCCAGTAGTAGCGCAGGGTGGGGAAAACTGTTTTTT. V usage is TRBV19 and J usage is TRBJ1-4; D perhaps matches TRBD1 (5 bases). This CDR3 is built from 13 residues. V was cut by 4 bases and J by 10 bases, with 13 bases left in between. CDR1 and CDR2 (germline): LNHDA, SQIVND (reference sequence).

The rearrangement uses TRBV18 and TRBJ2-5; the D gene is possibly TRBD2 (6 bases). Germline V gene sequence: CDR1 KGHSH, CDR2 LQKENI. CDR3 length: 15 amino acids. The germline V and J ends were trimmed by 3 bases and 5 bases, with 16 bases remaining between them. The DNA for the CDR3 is TGTGCCAGCTCACCGGTGGGACTCCCCGGGGAGACCCAGTACTTC. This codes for CASSPVGLPGETQYF.

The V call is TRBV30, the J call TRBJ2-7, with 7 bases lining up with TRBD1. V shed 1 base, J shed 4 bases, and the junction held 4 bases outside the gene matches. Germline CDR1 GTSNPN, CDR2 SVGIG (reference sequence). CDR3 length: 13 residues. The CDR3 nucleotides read TGTGCCTGGAGTGCGGACAGGTTTTACGAGCAGTACTTC. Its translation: CAWSADRFYEQYF.

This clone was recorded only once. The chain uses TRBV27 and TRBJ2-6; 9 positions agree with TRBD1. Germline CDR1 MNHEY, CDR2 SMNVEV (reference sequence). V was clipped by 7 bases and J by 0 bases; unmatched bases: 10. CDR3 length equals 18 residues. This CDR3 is CASTLTGDRVSGANVLTF. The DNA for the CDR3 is TGTGCCAGCACCCTTACAGGGGACAGGGTCTCTGGGGCCAACGTCCTGACTTTC.

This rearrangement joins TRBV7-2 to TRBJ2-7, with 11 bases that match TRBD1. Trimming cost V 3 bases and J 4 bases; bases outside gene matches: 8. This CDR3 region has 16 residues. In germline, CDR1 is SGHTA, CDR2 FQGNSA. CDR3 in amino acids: CASSFLPGTGGYEQYF. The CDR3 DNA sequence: TGTGCCAGCAGCTTCCTACCCGGGACAGGGGGGTACGAGCAGTACTTC.

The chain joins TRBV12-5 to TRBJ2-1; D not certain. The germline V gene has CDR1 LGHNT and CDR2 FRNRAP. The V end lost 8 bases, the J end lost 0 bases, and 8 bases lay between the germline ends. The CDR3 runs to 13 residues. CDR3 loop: CASCKRSYNEQFF. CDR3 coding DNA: TGTGCTAGTTGCAAGCGCTCCTACAATGAGCAGTTCTTC.

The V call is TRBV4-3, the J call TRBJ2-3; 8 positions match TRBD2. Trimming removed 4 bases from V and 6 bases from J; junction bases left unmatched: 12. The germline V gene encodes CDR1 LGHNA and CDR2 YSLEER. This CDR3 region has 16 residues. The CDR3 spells CASSLGSGGRRDTQYF. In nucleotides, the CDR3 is TGCGCCAGCAGCCTTGGCAGCGGGGGAAGGAGGGATACGCAGTATTTT.

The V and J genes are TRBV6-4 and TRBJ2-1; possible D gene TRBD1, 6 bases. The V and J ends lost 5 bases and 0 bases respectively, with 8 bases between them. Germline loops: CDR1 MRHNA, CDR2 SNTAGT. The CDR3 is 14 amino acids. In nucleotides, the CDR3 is TGTGCCAGCAGTAGGGGGAGCTCCTACAATGAGCAGTTCTTC. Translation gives CASSRGSSYNEQFF.

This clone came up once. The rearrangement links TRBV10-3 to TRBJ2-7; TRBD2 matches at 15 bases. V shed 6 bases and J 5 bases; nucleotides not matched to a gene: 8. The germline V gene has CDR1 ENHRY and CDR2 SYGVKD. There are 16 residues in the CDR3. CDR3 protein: CAISQGLAGGQNEQYF. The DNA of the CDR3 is TGTGCCATCAGCCAGGGACTAGCGGGAGGTCAGAACGAGCAGTACTTC.

The DNA of the CDR3 is TGTGCCAGCAGTCCCCGGGACTCAGAGGGCTACACCTTC. Translation: CASSPRDSEGYTF. This chain links TRBV7-9 with TRBJ1-2, with TRBD1 as a possible D gene (5 bases). The CDR3 loop spans 13 amino acids. Germline values: CDR1 SEHNR, CDR2 FQNEAQ (reference sequence). Trimming removed 6 bases at V and 8 bases at J, with 16 bases between. The complete variable domain, with remaining parts taken from reference TRBV7-9 and TRBJ1-2, reads DTGVSQNPRHKITKRGQNVTFRCDPISEHNRLYWYRQTLGQGPEFLTYFQNEAQLEKSRLLSDRFSAERPKGSFSTLEIQRTEQGDSAMYLCASSPRDSEGYTFGSGTRLTVV.

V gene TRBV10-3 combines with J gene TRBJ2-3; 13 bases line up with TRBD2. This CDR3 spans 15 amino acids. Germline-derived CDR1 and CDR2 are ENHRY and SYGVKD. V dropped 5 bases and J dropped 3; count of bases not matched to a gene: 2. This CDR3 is CAISPGLAGTDTQYF. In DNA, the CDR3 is TGTGCCATCAGTCCGGGACTAGCGGGGACAGATACGCAGTATTTT.

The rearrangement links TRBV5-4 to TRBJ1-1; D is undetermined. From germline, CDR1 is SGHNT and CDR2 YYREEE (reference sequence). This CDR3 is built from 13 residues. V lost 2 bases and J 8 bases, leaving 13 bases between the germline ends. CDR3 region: CASSLLEAKEAFF. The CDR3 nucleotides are TGTGCCAGCAGCTTATTAGAGGCAAAGGAAGCTTTCTTT.

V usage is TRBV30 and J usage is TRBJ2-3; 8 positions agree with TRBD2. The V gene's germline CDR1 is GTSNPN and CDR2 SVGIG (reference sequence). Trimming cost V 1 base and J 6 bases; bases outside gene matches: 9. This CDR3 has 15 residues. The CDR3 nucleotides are TGTGCCTGGAGTGCGACGGGAGGGCCGTTGGATACGCAGTATTTT. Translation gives CAWSATGGPLDTQYF.